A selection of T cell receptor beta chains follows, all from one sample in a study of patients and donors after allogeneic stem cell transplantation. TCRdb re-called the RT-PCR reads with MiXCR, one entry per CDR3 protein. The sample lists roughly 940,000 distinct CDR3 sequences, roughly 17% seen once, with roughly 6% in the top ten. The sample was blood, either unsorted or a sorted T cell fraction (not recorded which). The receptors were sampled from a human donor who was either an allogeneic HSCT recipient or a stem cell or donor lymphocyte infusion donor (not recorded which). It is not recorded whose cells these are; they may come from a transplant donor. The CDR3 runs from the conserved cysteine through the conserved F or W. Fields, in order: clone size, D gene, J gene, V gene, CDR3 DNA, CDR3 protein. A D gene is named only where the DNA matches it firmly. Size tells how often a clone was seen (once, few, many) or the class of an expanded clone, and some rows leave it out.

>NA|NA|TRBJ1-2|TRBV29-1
TGCAGCGTTGTCGGTGCGCCCACGGGTTACACCTTC
CSVVGAPTGYTF
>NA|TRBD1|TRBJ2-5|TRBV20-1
TGCAGTGCTAGGGGAGGGACAGGGGGGGAGACCCAGTACTTC
CSARGGTGGETQYF
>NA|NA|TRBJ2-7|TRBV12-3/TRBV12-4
TGTGCCAGCAGTTGGGCAACCTACGAGCAGTACTTC
CASSWATYEQYF
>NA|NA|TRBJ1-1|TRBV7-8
TGTGCCAGCAGCTGGGGGCCAGGGTGGTATGGGAACACTGAAGCTTTCTTT
CASSWGPGWYGNTEAFF
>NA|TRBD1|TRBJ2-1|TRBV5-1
TGCGCCAGCAGACCAGGGACAGGGAGTGGGAATGAGCAGTTCTTC
CASRPGTGSGNEQFF
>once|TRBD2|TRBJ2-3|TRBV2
TGTGCCAGCAGTGAGACTAGCGGGGGGCGTTCTAGCACAGATACGCAGTATTTT
CASSETSGGRSSTDTQYF
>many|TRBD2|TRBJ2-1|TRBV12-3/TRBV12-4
TGTGCCACCTCAACTAGCGGGAGTTACAATGAGCAGTTCTTC
CATSTSGSYNEQFF
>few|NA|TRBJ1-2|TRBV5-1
TGCGCCAGCAGCTTGGTTTTAGGGGAAGCGAACTATGGCTACACCTTC
CASSLVLGEANYGYTF
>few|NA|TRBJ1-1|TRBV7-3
TGTGCCAGCACCACGGGCGGGCGGTTGAACACTGAAGCTTTCTTT
CASTTGGRLNTEAFF
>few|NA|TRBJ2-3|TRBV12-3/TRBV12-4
TGTGCCAGCGGGGCAGGGGCCACAGATACGCAGTATTTT
CASGAGATDTQYF
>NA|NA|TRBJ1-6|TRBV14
TGTGCCAGCAGCCAAGCAGGGGTGGCTTCACCCCTCCACTTT
CASSQAGVASPLHF
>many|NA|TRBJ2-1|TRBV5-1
TGCGCCAGCAGCTTAGGAGGGGCCACCTACAATGAGCAGTTCTTC
CASSLGGATYNEQFF
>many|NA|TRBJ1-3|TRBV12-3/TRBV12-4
TGTGCCAGCAGGGGAGCTGGAAACACCATATATTTT
CASRGAGNTIYF
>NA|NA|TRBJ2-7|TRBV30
TGTGCCTGGAGTGTTAACAGCTACGAGCAGTACTTC
CAWSVNSYEQYF
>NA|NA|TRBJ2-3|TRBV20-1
TGCAGTGCTAGAGCTGAGGTCCCCGATACGCAGTATTTT
CSARAEVPDTQYF
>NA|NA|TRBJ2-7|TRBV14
TGTGCCAGCACGCCCAGGGGGGCCTACGAGCAGTACTTC
CASTPRGAYEQYF
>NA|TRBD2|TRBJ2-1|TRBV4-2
TGTGCCAGCAGCCGATCTCACGGGGGGGCCGACGGGAATGAGCAGTTCTTC
CASSRSHGGADGNEQFF
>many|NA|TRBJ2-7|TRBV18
TGTGCCAGCTCACCACCGGGATCCTCCTACGAGCAGTACTTC
CASSPPGSSYEQYF
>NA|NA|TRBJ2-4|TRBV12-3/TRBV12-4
TGTGCCAGCAGTTTTCTTGGGGACATTCAGTACTTC
CASSFLGDIQYF
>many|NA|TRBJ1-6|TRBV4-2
TGTGCCAGCAGCCAATGGGGACCGCCCAGCTCCTATAATTCACCCCTCCACTTT
CASSQWGPPSSYNSPLHF
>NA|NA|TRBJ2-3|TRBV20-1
TGCAGTGCTGGCCCCTGGGCCCACCCAGATACGCAGTATTTT
CSAGPWAHPDTQYF
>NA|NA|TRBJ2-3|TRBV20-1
TGCAGTGCTAGGAATAGCGGTAGCACAGATACGCAGTATTTT
CSARNSGSTDTQYF
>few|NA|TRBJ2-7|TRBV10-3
TGTGCCATCAGTCCATCCACCCGAGGCACCCATTCCTTCTACGAGCAGTACTTC
CAISPSTRGTHSFYEQYF
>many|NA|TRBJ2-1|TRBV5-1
TGCGCCAGCAGCTTCACGCCTAGCTCCTACAATGAGCAGTTCTTC
CASSFTPSSYNEQFF
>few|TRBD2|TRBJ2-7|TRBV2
TGTGCCAGCGTCAGGGAAGCGGGGGTCTCCTACGAGCAGTACTTC
CASVREAGVSYEQYF
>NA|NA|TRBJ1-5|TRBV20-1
TGCAGTGCTAGTATGCGGTCCAGCCAGCCCCAGCATTTT
CSASMRSSQPQHF
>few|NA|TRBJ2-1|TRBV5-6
TGTGCCAGCAGCTGGCCAAACCCCATGTCGGGTCACTCAGGGGAGCAGTTCTTC
CASSWPNPMSGHSGEQFF
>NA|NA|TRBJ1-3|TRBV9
TGTGCCAGCAGCGTGGGAACAGGCGCCGGAAACACCATATATTTT
CASSVGTGAGNTIYF
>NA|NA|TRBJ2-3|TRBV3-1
TGTGCCAGCAGCCCTACCCTGACACGGAGCACAGATACGCAGTATTTT
CASSPTLTRSTDTQYF
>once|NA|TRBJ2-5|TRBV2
TGTGCCAGCAGGGCGACAGGCCAAGAGACCCAGTACTTC
CASRATGQETQYF
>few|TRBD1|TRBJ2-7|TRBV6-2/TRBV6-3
TGTGCCAGCAGTTACAGACAGGGCGATGGATACGAGCAGTACTTC
CASSYRQGDGYEQYF
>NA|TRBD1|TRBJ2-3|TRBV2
TGTGCCAGCAGTGAAGTGAGGGACAGGGGCTCAGATACGCAGTATTTT
CASSEVRDRGSDTQYF
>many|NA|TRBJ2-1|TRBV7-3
TGTGCCAGCAGCCTATGGACTGACAATGAGCAGTTCTTC
CASSLWTDNEQFF
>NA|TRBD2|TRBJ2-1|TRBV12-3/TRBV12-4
TGTGCCACTTCTAGCGGCCTAATGAATGAGCAGTTCTTC
CATSSGLMNEQFF
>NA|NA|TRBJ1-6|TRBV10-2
TGCGCCAGCCGTCGGGCGTTCGACGTCGGAAGCTCCTATAATTCACCCCTCCACTTT
CASRRAFDVGSSYNSPLHF
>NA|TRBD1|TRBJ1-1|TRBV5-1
TGCGCCAGCAGCTTGGTGGCAGGGGGGAACACTGAAGCTTTCTTT
CASSLVAGGNTEAFF
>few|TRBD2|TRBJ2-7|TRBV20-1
TGCAGTGCACCGGGACTAGCGGGGTTGGAGCAGTACTTC
CSAPGLAGLEQYF
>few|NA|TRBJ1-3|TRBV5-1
TGCGCCAGCAGCTGGACAGTGAAATCCTCTGGAAACACCATATATTTT
CASSWTVKSSGNTIYF
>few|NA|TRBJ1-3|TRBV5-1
TGCGCCAGCAGCTCCGGACGGGATTCCTCTGGAAACACCATATATTTT
CASSSGRDSSGNTIYF
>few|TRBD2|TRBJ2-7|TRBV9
TGTGCCAGCAGCGTGGGACTAGCGACCAGCTCCTACGAGCAGTACTTC
CASSVGLATSSYEQYF
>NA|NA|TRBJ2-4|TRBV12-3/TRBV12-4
TGTGCCAGCAGTAGGGACCACCTCATTCAGTACTTC
CASSRDHLIQYF
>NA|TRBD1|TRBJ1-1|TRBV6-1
TGTGCCAGCAGCCTACTGCAGGGGGCGTTGAACACTGAAGCTTTCTTT
CASSLLQGALNTEAFF
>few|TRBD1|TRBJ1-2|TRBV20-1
TGCAGTGCTAAGGGACAGGGTAGTGTTGGCTATGGCTACACCTTC
CSAKGQGSVGYGYTF
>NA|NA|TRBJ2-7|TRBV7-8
TGTGCCAGCAGCCCGCCGGGACGGGGCTACGAGCAGTACTTC
CASSPPGRGYEQYF
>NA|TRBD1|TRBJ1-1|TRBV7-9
TGTGCCAGCAGCTTATACGGACAGGGGGCAAACACTGAAGCTTTCTTT
CASSLYGQGANTEAFF
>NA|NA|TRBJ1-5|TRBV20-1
TGCAGTGCTAGATGGAGGGGGGGGCCTCAGCCCCAGCATTTT
CSARWRGGPQPQHF
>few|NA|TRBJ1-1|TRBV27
TGTGCCAGCAGTTTATATTGGGGTAACACTGAAGCTTTCTTT
CASSLYWGNTEAFF
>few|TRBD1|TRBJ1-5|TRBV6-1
TGTGCCAGCAGAGCCGAGGGGGCGCGTAGCAATCAGCCCCAGCATTTT
CASRAEGARSNQPQHF
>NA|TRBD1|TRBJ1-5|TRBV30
TGTGCCTGGAGTCCGGGGACAGCAGATTATCAGCCCCAGCATTTT
CAWSPGTADYQPQHF
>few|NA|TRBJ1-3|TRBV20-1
TGCAGTGCCCCAGACATGTTAGCCGGAAACACCATATATTTT
CSAPDMLAGNTIYF
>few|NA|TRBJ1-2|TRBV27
TGTGCCAGCAGTTTTTCCGCTATCTATGGCTACACCTTC
CASSFSAIYGYTF
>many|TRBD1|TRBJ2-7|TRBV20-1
TGCAGTGCTGGACAGGGATACGAGCAGTACTTC
CSAGQGYEQYF
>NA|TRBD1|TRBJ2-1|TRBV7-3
TGTGCCAGCAGCTCGACAGGGAGTGAGCAGTTCTTC
CASSSTGSEQFF
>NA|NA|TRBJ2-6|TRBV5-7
TGTGCCAGCAGCGGGGACACCTTTTTATCTGGGGCCAACGTCCTGACTTTC
CASSGDTFLSGANVLTF
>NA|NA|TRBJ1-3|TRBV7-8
TGTGCCAGCAGTAACCTGGGATTCTCTGGAAACACCATATATTTT
CASSNLGFSGNTIYF
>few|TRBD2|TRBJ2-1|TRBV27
TGTGCCAGCAGCGGAGCGGGGGGATCCTCCTACAATGAGCAGTTCTTC
CASSGAGGSSYNEQFF
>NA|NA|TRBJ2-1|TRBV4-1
TGCGCCAGCAGCCAAGCGGCGGTTGAGCAGTTCTTC
CASSQAAVEQFF